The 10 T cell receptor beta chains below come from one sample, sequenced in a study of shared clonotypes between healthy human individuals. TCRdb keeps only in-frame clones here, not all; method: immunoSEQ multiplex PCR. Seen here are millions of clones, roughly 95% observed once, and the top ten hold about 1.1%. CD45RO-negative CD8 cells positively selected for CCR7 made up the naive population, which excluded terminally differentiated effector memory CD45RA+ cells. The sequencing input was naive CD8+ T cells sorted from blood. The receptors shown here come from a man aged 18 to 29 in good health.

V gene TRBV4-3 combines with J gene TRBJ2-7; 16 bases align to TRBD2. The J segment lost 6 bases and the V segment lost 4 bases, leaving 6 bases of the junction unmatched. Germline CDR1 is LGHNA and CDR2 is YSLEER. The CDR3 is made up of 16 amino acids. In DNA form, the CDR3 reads TGCGCCAGCAGCCGGGGACTAGCGGGAGGGCCGTTCGAGCAGTACTTC. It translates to CASSRGLAGGPFEQYF.

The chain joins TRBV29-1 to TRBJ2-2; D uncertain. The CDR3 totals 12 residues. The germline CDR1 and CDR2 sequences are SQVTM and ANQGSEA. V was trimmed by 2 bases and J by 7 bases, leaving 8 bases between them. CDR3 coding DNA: TGCAGCGTTGAATCTACTGTCGGGGAGCTGTTTTTT. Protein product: CSVESTVGELFF.

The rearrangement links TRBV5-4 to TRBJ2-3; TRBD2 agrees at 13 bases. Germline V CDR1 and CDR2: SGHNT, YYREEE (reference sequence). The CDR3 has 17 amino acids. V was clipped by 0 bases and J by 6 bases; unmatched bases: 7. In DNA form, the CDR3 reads TGTGCCAGCAGCTTGGAAGGAGGGACTAGCGGGGAGGATACGCAGTATTTT. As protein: CASSLEGGTSGEDTQYF.

CDR3 nucleotides: TGTGCCAGCAAGAGGGGGCCCCTCGGCTATGGCTACACCTTC. This gives the protein CASKRGPLGYGYTF. This chain uses TRBV28 with TRBJ1-2; 7 bases match TRBD1. The CDR3 has 14 amino acids. Germline-derived CDR1 and CDR2 are MDHEN and SYDVKM. V lost 7 bases, J lost 4 bases, and 9 bases stayed unmatched.

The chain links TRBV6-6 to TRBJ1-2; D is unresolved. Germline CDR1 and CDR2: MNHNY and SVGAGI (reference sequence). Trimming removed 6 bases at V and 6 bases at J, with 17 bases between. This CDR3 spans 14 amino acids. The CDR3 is CASSRERTANGYTF. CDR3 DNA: TGTGCCAGCAGCCGGGAGAGGACGGCCAATGGCTACACCTTC.

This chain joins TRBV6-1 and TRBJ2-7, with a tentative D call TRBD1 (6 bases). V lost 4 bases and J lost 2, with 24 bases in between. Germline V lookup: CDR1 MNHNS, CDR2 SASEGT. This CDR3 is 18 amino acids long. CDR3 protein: CASSVRETYGTSPYEQYF. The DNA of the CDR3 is TGTGCCAGCAGTGTTAGGGAGACGTACGGGACATCCCCCTACGAGCAGTACTTC.

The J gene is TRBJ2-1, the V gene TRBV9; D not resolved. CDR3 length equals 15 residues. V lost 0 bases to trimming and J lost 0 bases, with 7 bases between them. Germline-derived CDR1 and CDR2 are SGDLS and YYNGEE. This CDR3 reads CASSVAWVSYNEQFF. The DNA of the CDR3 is TGTGCCAGCAGCGTAGCCTGGGTCTCCTACAATGAGCAGTTCTTC.

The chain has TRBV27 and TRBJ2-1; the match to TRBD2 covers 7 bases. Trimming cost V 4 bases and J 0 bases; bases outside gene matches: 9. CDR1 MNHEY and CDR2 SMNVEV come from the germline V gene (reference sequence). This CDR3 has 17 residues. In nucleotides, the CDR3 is TGTGCCAGCAGTTCCAAACTAGCGCTAAGCTCCTACAATGAGCAGTTCTTC. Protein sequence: CASSSKLALSSYNEQFF.

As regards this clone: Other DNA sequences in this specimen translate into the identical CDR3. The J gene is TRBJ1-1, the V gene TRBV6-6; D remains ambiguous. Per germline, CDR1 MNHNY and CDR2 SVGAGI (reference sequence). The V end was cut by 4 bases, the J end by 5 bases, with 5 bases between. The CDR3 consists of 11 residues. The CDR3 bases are TGTGCCAGCAGTTTCGGAACTGAAGCTTTCTTT. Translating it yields CASSFGTEAFF.

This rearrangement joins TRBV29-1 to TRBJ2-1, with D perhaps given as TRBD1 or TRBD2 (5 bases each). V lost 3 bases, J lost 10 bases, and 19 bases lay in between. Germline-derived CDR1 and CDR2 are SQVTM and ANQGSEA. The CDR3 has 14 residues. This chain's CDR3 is CSVEELGPVDEQFF. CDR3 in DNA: TGCAGCGTTGAGGAGTTGGGACCGGTGGACGAGCAGTTCTTC.